A selection of T cell receptor beta chains follows, all from one sample in a study of blood T cell repertoires in COVID-19. TCRdb's copy holds only in-frame clones and misses some; the assay was immunoSEQ multiplex PCR. The data contain roughly 280,000 clones, approximately 88% of them singletons. The specimen sequenced was peripheral blood. The receptors here all came from a man aged 45 to 65 with acute or convalescent COVID-19. CDR3s include the opening cysteine and the closing phenylalanine or tryptophan. The D gene is left open where the match is weak. A row's size may be missing; if present it is once, few, many or a size class.

V	size	J	D	CDR3	DNA
TRBV11-2	-	TRBJ2-1	-	CASSLVGGRGSYNEQFF	TGTGCCAGCAGCTTAGTCGGGGGGCGCGGGTCCTACAATGAGCAGTTCTTC
TRBV24-1	-	TRBJ2-7	TRBD1	CATSGDRVPYEQYF	TGTGCCACCAGTGGGGACAGGGTCCCCTACGAGCAGTACTTC
TRBV2	-	TRBJ2-6	-	CASGKDIWRGNVLTF	TGTGCCAGTGGGAAGGACATTTGGAGGGGTAACGTCCTGACTTTC
TRBV4-1	-	TRBJ2-7	-	CASSQDHLRDIPYEQYF	TGCGCCAGCAGCCAAGACCACCTCCGGGACATCCCCTACGAGCAGTACTTC
TRBV2	-	TRBJ1-5	-	CASTAEGRQPQHF	TGTGCCAGCACCGCCGAGGGGAGGCAGCCCCAGCATTTT
TRBV6-5	once	TRBJ1-6	-	CASSYSQGSYNSPLHF	TGTGCCAGCAGTTACTCTCAGGGCTCCTATAATTCACCCCTCCACTTT
TRBV6-5	-	TRBJ1-1	-	CASSYSTGMNTEAFF	TGTGCCAGCAGTTACTCGACAGGAATGAACACTGAAGCTTTCTTT
TRBV3-1/TRBV3-2	-	TRBJ2-3	TRBD1	CASSPHKGTGGSDTQYF	TGTGCCAGCAGCCCTCACAAGGGGACAGGGGGATCAGATACGCAGTATTTT
TRBV5-1	-	TRBJ2-1	-	CASSLQTPENEQFF	TGCGCCAGCAGCTTACAGACCCCAGAGAATGAGCAGTTCTTC
TRBV5-1	-	TRBJ2-1	-	CASSSRPSSYNEQFF	TGCGCCAGCAGCTCGCGGCCGAGCTCCTACAATGAGCAGTTCTTC
TRBV27	once	TRBJ2-3	-	CASGRPLPTDTQYF	TGTGCCAGCGGGCGTCCTCTACCCACAGATACGCAGTATTTT
TRBV6-5	-	TRBJ2-2	-	CASRRTVSTGELFF	TGTGCCAGCAGGCGGACAGTGTCCACCGGGGAGCTGTTTTTT
TRBV7-8	-	TRBJ2-7	TRBD2	CASSLRPGGAYEQYF	TGTGCCAGCAGCTTAAGGCCGGGGGGGGCCTACGAGCAGTACTTC
TRBV7-7	once	TRBJ1-3	-	CASSFGAGNTIYF	TGTGCTAGCAGCTTCGGTGCTGGAAACACCATATATTTT
TRBV27	-	TRBJ2-7	-	CASSLFPGDTYEQYF	TGTGCCAGCAGTTTATTCCCCGGGGATACCTACGAGCAGTACTTC
TRBV20-1	few	TRBJ1-1	-	CSARQDEGAFF	TGCAGTGCTAGACAGGACGAGGGAGCTTTCTTT
TRBV27	-	TRBJ2-7	TRBD1	CASSERGPLDEQYF	TGTGCCAGCAGTGAAAGGGGGCCCCTAGACGAGCAGTACTTC
TRBV5-1	-	TRBJ2-3	-	CASSLAGAGTDTQYF	TGCGCCAGCAGCTTGGCAGGGGCTGGCACAGATACGCAGTATTTT
TRBV7-9	-	TRBJ2-2	-	CASSQAAVPNTGELFF	TGTGCCAGCAGCCAAGCCGCCGTCCCTAACACCGGGGAGCTGTTTTTT
TRBV6-5	-	TRBJ1-2	TRBD1	CASRLGQAYGYTF	TGTGCCAGCAGGCTCGGACAGGCCTATGGCTACACCTTC
TRBV11-2	-	TRBJ2-3	TRBD2	CASSLVGGSISSTDTQYF	TGTGCCAGCAGCTTAGTGGGGGGGTCGATATCTAGCACAGATACGCAGTATTTT
TRBV5-1	few	TRBJ2-5	TRBD2	CASSLGLAGEETQYF	TGCGCCAGCAGCTTAGGACTAGCGGGGGAAGAGACCCAGTACTTC
TRBV4-1	-	TRBJ1-1	-	CASSRTGSNTEAFF	TGCGCCAGCAGCCGAACAGGGTCGAACACTGAAGCTTTCTTT
TRBV5-6	-	TRBJ2-7	-	CASSYPRGQPGRYF	TGTGCCAGCAGCTATCCCAGGGGCCAGCCGGGCCGGTACTTC
TRBV5-4	-	TRBJ2-4	TRBD2	CASSLAGGTLAKNIQYF	TGTGCCAGCAGCTTGGCCGGGGGGACCCTAGCCAAAAACATTCAGTACTTC
TRBV27	-	TRBJ2-5	-	CASSTWREQETQYF	TGTGCCAGCAGCACCTGGCGGGAACAAGAGACCCAGTACTTC
TRBV3-1/TRBV3-2	-	TRBJ2-1	-	CASSYLAGGDEQFF	TGTGCCAGCAGCTACCTGGCGGGCGGCGATGAGCAGTTCTTC
TRBV19	-	TRBJ1-2	-	CATNRRNYGYTF	TGTGCCACCAACAGGCGAAACTATGGCTACACCTTC
TRBV2	-	TRBJ2-6	TRBD2	CASSQLAGFSSGANVLTF	TGTGCCAGCAGCCAACTAGCGGGGTTCAGCTCTGGGGCCAACGTCCTGACTTTC
TRBV7-8	-	TRBJ1-2	-	CASSTRQAGTYGYTF	TGTGCCAGCAGCACCCGACAGGCTGGAACATATGGCTACACCTTC
TRBV7-9	-	TRBJ1-2	-	CASSPRPGDYGYTF	TGTGCCAGCAGCCCCAGGCCAGGGGACTATGGCTACACCTTC
TRBV7-5	-	TRBJ1-5	-	CARSLPRQCNQPQHF	TGTGCCAGAAGCCTTCCCAGGCAGTGCAATCAGCCCCAGCATTTT
TRBV6-1	-	TRBJ1-5	-	CASSEGGVNQPQHF	TGTGCCAGCAGTGAAGGGGGGGTCAATCAGCCCCAGCATTTT
TRBV5-4	-	TRBJ1-4	TRBD1	CASSFAAGGNEKLFF	TGTGCCAGCAGCTTTGCGGCAGGGGGGAATGAAAAACTGTTTTTT
TRBV18	-	TRBJ1-1	TRBD1	CASSPGGQGPTTEAFF	TGTGCCAGCTCACCGGGGGGACAGGGCCCCACAACAGAAGCTTTCTTT
TRBV6-5	-	TRBJ1-1	TRBD1	CASSSWTGTYTEAFF	TGTGCCAGCAGTTCCTGGACAGGGACCTACACTGAAGCTTTCTTT
TRBV3-1/TRBV3-2	-	TRBJ1-1	-	CASSHFGGGDTEAFF	TGTGCCAGCAGCCATTTCGGTGGGGGGGACACTGAAGCTTTCTTT
TRBV3-1/TRBV3-2	few	TRBJ1-2	TRBD1	CASSQGRTGHWIVF	TGTGCCAGCAGCCAGGGAAGGACAGGGCATTGGATCGTCTTC
TRBV3-1/TRBV3-2	-	TRBJ2-7	TRBD1	CASSSGGNEQYF	TGTGCCAGCAGTTCAGGGGGTAACGAGCAGTACTTC
TRBV19	few	TRBJ1-2	-	CASSIGGLGYGYTF	TGTGCCAGTAGTATCGGAGGACTGGGCTATGGCTACACCTTC
TRBV14	-	TRBJ1-4	TRBD1	CASSPRRTGGEKLFF	TGTGCCAGCAGCCCCAGAAGGACAGGGGGCGAAAAACTGTTTTTT
TRBV5-4	-	TRBJ1-2	-	CASSRPRGDYGYTF	TGTGCCAGCAGCCGACCCAGGGGCGACTATGGCTACACCTTC
TRBV3-1/TRBV3-2	-	TRBJ2-5	-	CASSPSGVSWETQYF	TGTGCCAGCAGCCCATCCGGAGTCTCGTGGGAGACCCAGTACTTC
TRBV4-1	-	TRBJ2-2	-	CASSQDPRTGELFF	TGCGCCAGCAGCCAAGATCCTCGGACCGGGGAGCTGTTTTTT
TRBV5-4	-	TRBJ1-1	-	CAGRREFDTEAFF	TGTGCCGGCCGCAGGGAATTTGACACTGAAGCTTTCTTT
TRBV15	-	TRBJ2-7	TRBD1	CATSRGQATYEQYF	TGTGCCACCAGCAGGGGACAGGCTACCTACGAGCAGTACTTC
TRBV7-9	-	TRBJ1-2	TRBD1	CASSPNGQASSYGYTF	TGTGCCAGCAGCCCTAATGGACAGGCTTCTTCCTATGGCTACACCTTC
TRBV7-9	-	TRBJ2-7	-	CASSTTTTYEQYF	TGTGCCAGCAGCACCACCACGACTTACGAGCAGTACTTC
TRBV9	-	TRBJ1-3	-	CASSARGGAGNTIYF	TGTGCCAGCAGCGCCCGAGGAGGGGCTGGAAACACCATATATTTT
TRBV2	-	TRBJ1-6	-	CASSTDTGSGSPLHF	TGTGCCAGCAGTACAGACACCGGAAGCGGATCACCCCTCCACTTT
TRBV18	-	TRBJ1-5	TRBD1	CASSQTGGNQPQHF	TGTGCCAGCTCCCAAACAGGGGGCAATCAGCCCCAGCATTTT
TRBV11-2	-	TRBJ1-2	TRBD1	CASSLERQGYGYTF	TGTGCCAGCAGCTTAGAGAGACAGGGCTATGGCTACACCTTC
TRBV30	-	TRBJ1-1	-	CAWSRVNTEAFF	TGTGCCTGGAGCAGGGTGAACACTGAAGCTTTCTTT
TRBV4-1	-	TRBJ2-4	TRBD1	CASSQRLRDRESKNIQYF	TGCGCCAGCAGCCAAAGGTTGAGGGACAGGGAGTCCAAAAACATTCAGTACTTC
TRBV27	many	TRBJ2-3	-	CASSFSSAVTDTQYF	TGTGCCAGCAGTTTTTCTAGCGCGGTCACAGATACGCAGTATTTT
TRBV10-3	-	TRBJ2-5	TRBD1	CAISGGTVQETQYF	TGTGCCATCAGTGGGGGGACAGTACAAGAGACCCAGTACTTC
TRBV5-8	-	TRBJ2-7	TRBD2	CASSLRSAGGIWEQYF	TGTGCCAGCAGCTTGAGGTCGGCGGGGGGAATTTGGGAGCAGTACTTC
TRBV11-2	-	TRBJ1-2	-	CASSLGGDYGYTF	TGTGCCAGCAGCTTAGGGGGGGACTATGGCTACACCTTC
TRBV7-6	-	TRBJ1-4	-	CASSLGVPYEKLFF	TGTGCCAGCAGCCTCGGGGTACCCTACGAAAAACTGTTTTTT